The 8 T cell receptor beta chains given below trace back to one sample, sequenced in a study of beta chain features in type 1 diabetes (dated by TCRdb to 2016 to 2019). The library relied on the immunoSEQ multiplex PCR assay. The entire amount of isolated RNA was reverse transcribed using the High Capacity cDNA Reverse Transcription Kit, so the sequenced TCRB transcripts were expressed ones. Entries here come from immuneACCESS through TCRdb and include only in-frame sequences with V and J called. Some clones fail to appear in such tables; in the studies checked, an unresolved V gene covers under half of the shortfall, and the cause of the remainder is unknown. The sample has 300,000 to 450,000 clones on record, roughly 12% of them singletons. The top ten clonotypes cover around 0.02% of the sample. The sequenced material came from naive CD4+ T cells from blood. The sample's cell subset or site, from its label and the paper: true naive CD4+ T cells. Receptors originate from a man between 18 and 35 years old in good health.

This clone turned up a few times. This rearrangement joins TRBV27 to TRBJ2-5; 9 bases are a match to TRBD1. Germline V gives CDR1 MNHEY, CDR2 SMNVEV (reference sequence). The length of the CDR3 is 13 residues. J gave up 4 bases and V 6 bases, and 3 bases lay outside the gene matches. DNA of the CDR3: TGTGCCAGCAGACCGGACAGGGGAGAGACCCAGTACTTC. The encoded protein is CASRPDRGETQYF.

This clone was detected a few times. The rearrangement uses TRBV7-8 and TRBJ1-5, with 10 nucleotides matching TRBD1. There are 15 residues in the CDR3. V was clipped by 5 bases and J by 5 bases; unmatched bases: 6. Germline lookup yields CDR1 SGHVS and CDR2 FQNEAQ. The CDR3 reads CASSPGQGDYQPQHF. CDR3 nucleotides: TGTGCCAGCAGCCCCGGACAGGGGGACTATCAGCCCCAGCATTTT.

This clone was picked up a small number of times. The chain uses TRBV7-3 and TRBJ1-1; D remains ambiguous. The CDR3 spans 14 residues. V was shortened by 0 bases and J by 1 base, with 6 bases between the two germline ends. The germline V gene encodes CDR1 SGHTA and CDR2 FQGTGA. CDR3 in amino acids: CASSLTTGNTEAFF. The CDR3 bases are TGTGCCAGCAGCTTAACAACGGGGAACACTGAAGCTTTCTTT.

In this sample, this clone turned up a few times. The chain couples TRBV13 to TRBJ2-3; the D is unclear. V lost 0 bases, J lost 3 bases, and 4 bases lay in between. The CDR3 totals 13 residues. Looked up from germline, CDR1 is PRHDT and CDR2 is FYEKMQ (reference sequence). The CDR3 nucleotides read TGTGCCAGCAGCTTAGGCCCGACAGATACGCAGTATTTT. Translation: CASSLGPTDTQYF.

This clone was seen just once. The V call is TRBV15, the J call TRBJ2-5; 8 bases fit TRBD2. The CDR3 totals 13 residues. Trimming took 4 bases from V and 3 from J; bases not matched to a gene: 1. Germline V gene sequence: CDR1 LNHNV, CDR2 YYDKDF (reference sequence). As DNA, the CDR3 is TGTGCCACCAGCAAAGCGGGAGAAGAGACCCAGTACTTC. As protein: CATSKAGEETQYF.

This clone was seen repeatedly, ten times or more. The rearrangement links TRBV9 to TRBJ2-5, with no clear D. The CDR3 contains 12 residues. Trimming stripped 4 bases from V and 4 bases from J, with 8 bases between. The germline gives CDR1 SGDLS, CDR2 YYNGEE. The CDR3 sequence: CASSLRGETQYF. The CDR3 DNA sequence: TGTGCCAGCAGCCTGAGAGGAGAGACCCAGTACTTC.

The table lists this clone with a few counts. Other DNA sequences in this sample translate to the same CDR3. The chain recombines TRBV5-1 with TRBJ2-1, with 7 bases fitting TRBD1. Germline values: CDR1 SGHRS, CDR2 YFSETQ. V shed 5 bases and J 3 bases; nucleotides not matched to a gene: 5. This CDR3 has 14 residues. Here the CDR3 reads CASSSQGVYNEQFF. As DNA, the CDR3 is TGCGCCAGCAGTTCCCAGGGGGTCTACAATGAGCAGTTCTTC. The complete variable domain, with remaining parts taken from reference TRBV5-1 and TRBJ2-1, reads KAGVTQTPRYLIKTRGQQVTLSCSPISGHRSVSWYQQTPGQGLQFLFEYFSETQRNKGNFPGRFSGRQFSNSRSEMNVSTLELGDSALYLCASSSQGVYNEQFFGPGTRLTVL.

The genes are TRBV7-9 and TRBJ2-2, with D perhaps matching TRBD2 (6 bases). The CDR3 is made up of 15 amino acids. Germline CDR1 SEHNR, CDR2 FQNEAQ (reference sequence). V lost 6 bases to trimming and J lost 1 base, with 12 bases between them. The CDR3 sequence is CASRGGLGNTGELFF. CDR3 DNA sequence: TGTGCCAGCAGGGGGGGACTCGGGAACACCGGGGAGCTGTTTTTT.